The rows below give T cell receptor beta chains drawn from one sample of a study of blood T cell repertoires in COVID-19. Repertoires were generated with immunoSEQ multiplex PCR, while TCRdb's copy carries only in-frame clones and drops some. The sample has 35,000 to 50,000 clones, 75% to 90% seen once. Sequences were obtained from peripheral blood. The receptors were gathered from a woman between 35 and 50 years old with acute or convalescent COVID-19. CDR3s include the opening cysteine and the closing phenylalanine or tryptophan. Fields, in order: V gene, J gene, D gene, CDR3 protein. D genes are given only for firm matches.

TRBV9	TRBJ1-4	.	CASSVGIGGVEKLFF
TRBV6-1	TRBJ1-1	.	CASSVTDPGRGGEAFF
TRBV19	TRBJ1-1	TRBD1	CASSAQGYGTEAFF
TRBV30	TRBJ1-6	TRBD1	CAWSGTGVNSPLHF
TRBV19	TRBJ2-7	.	CASSIPGMRYEQYF
TRBV18	TRBJ1-1	.	CASSPLGQVNTEAFF
TRBV2	TRBJ2-2	TRBD1	CASSVRTGGTGELFF
TRBV9	TRBJ2-3	.	CASSVGSDTQYF
TRBV7-3	TRBJ2-5	.	CASSLERGETQYF
TRBV7-2	TRBJ1-1	.	CASSNTKGGSTEAFF
TRBV5-6	TRBJ2-5	.	CASSRGFGASQETQYF
TRBV4-2	TRBJ1-3	.	CASSHEGTRSGTIYF
TRBV27	TRBJ2-1	TRBD2	CASSLSALLAGVNEQFF
TRBV28	TRBJ1-2	TRBD1	CASSSNRGKYGYTF
TRBV19	TRBJ2-7	.	CASSMSPYEQYF
TRBV3-1/TRBV3-2	TRBJ2-7	TRBD2	CASSQGRGPYEQYF
TRBV11-2	TRBJ2-3	TRBD1	CASSMLAYPGQASTDTQYF
TRBV28	TRBJ1-6	.	CASSDPGVLHF